This T cell receptor beta chain was recorded in a study of regulatory T cells in long-lasting Graves disease. General study results and limits: Sampling was limited to peripheral blood rather than thyroid tissue. It was in persistent disease that TRBV28, TRBJ1-2 and TRBJ2-5 were favored.

Germline V gives CDR1 SGHAT, CDR2 FQNNGV. This CDR3 has 17 amino acids. HTBI primers from iRepertoire and Arm-PCR of CDR3 regions yielded the TCR beta libraries. Under the authors' procedure: Samples revealed about 63 TRBV and about 15 TRBJ segments. MiXCR, run by TCRdb on the multiplex PCR reads, gives a single entry per CDR3 protein. None of the V and J calls come from the authors' own analysis; TCRdb made them. The profile covers more than 650,000 distinct CDR3 sequences, with about 32% appearing a single time and 40% to 55% taken by the ten largest. Time point described: persistent/refractory GD, antithyroid drugs over 5 years with positive TRAb. With RNA extracted from PBMCs as input, the TCR library was made. Recruitment took place at an endocrinology department in Xi'an, China. To note about this clonotype: Its antigen is undetermined. A junction boundary mismatches the germline segment, possibly from a read error.

Sequences were derived from peripheral blood mononuclear cells (PBMCs), sampled when the disease was refractory, from a patient treated with antithyroid drugs. This TCR was sampled from a female donor with Graves disease. The chain joins TRBV11-2 to TRBJ1-4, with D unclear. In nucleotides, the CDR3 is TGCGCCAGCAGCTTAGGACCGCCAGTATCAACTAATGAAAAACTGTTTTTT. This translates into CASSLGPPVSTNEKLFF. Filled out from reference TRBV11-2 and TRBJ1-4, the complete variable domain reads EAGVAQSPRYKIIEKRQSVAFWCNPISGHATLYWYQQILGQGPKLLIQFQNNGVVDDSQLPKDRFSAERLKGVDSTLKIQPAKLEDSAVYLCASSLGPPVSTNEKLFFGSGTQLSVL.